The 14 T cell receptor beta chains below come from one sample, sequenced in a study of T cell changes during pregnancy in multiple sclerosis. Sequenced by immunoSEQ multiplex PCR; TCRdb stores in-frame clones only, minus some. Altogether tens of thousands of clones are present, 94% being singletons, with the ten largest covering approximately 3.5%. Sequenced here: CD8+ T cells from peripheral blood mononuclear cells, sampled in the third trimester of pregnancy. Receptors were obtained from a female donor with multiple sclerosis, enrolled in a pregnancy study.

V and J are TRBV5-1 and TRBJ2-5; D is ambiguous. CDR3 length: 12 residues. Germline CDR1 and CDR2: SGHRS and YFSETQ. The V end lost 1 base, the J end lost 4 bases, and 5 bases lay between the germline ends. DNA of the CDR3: TGCGCCAGCAGCTTGCGAGGAGAGACCCAGTACTTC. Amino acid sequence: CASSLRGETQYF.

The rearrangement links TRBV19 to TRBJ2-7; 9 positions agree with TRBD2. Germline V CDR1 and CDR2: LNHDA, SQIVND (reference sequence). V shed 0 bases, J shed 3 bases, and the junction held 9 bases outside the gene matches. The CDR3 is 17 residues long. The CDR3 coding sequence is TGTGCCAGTAGTATAGATGGACTAGCGCAAGGTCACTACGAGCAGTACTTC. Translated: CASSIDGLAQGHYEQYF.

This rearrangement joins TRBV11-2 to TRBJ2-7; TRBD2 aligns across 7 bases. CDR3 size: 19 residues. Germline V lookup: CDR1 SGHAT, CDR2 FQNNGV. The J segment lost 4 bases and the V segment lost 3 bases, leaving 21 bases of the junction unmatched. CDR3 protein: CASSFPRGVRESWVYEQYF. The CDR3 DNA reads TGTGCCAGCAGCTTCCCCCGGGGGGTGCGGGAGAGTTGGGTATACGAGCAGTACTTC.

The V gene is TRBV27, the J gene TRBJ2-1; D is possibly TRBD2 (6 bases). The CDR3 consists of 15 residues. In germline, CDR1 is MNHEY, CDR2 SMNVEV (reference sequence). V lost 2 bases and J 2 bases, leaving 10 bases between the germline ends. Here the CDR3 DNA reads TGTGCCAGCAGTTTAGGGGGGAGCCCCTACAATGAGCAGTTCTTC. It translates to CASSLGGSPYNEQFF.

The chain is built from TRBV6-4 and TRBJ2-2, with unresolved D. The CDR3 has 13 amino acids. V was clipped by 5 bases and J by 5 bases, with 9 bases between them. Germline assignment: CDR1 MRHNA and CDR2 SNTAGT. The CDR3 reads CASSRSETGELFF. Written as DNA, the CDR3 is TGTGCCAGCAGTCGTAGTGAGACCGGGGAGCTGTTTTTT.

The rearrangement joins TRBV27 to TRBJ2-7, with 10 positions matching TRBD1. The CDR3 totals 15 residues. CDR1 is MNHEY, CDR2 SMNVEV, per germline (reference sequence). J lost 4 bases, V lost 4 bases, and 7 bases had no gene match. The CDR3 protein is CASSSIGDRGYEQYF. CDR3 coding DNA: TGTGCCAGCAGTTCTATAGGGGACAGGGGTTACGAGCAGTACTTC.

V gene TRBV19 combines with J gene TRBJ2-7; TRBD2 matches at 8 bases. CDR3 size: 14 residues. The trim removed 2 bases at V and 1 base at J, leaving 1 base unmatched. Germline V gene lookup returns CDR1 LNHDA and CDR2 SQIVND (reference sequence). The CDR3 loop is CASSITSGSYEQYF. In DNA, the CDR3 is TGTGCCAGTAGTATAACTAGCGGTTCCTACGAGCAGTACTTC.

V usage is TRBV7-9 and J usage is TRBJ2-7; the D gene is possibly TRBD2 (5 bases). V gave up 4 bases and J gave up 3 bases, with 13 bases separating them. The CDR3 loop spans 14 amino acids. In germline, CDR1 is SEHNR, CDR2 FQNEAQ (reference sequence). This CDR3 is CASSSSTGFYEQYF. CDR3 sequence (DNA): TGTGCCAGCAGCTCTTCGACGGGATTCTACGAGCAGTACTTC.

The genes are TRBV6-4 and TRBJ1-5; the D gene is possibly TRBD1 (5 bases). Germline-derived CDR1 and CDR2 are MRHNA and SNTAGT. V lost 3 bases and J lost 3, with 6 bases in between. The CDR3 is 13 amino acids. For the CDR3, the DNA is TGTGCCAGCAGTGAGGACAACAATCAGCCCCAGCATTTT. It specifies CASSEDNNQPQHF.

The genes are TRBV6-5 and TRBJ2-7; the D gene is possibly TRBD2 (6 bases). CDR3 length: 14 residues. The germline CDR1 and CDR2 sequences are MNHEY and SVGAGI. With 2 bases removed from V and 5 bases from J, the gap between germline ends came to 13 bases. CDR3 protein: CASSYVGGRNEQYF. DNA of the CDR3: TGTGCCAGCAGTTACGTTGGGGGGAGGAACGAGCAGTACTTC.

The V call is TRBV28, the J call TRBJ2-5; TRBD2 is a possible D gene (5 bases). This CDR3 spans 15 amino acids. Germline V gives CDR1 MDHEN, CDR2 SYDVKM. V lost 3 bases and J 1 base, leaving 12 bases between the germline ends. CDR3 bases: TGTGCCAGCAGTTTTCCCTTAGCGATCCAAGAGACCCAGTACTTC. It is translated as CASSFPLAIQETQYF. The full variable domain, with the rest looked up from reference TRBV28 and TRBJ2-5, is DVKVTQSSRYLVKRTGEKVFLECVQDMDHENMFWYRQDPGLGLRLIYFSYDVKMKEKGDIPEGYSVSREKKERFSLILESASTNQTSMYLCASSFPLAIQETQYFGPGTRLLVL.

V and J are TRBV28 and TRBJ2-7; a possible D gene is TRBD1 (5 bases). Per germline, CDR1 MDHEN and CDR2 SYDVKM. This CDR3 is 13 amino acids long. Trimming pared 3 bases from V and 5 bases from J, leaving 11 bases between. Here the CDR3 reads CASSFFQGDEQYF. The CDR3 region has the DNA TGTGCCAGCAGTTTCTTCCAGGGCGACGAGCAGTACTTC. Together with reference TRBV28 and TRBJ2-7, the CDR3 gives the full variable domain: DVKVTQSSRYLVKRTGEKVFLECVQDMDHENMFWYRQDPGLGLRLIYFSYDVKMKEKGDIPEGYSVSREKKERFSLILESASTNQTSMYLCASSFFQGDEQYFGPGTRLTVT.

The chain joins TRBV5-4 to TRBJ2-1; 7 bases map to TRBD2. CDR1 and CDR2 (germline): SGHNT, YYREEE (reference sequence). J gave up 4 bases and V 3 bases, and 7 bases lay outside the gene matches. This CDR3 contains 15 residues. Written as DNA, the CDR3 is TGTGCCAGCAGCTGGGGGGGGGACTTATACAATGAGCAGTTCTTC. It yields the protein CASSWGGDLYNEQFF.

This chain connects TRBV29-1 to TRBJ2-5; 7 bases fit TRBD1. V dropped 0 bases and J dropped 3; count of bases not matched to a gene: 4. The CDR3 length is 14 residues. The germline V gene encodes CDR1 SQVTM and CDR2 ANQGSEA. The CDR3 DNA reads TGCAGCGTTGAAGACCCCGGGACAGAAGAGACCCAGTACTTC. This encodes CSVEDPGTEETQYF.